This T cell receptor beta chain derives from a study of tumor-infiltrating lymphocytes in primary liver carcinoma. For the study at large: Aged between 30 and 69 years, the patients were men and women.

Germline assignment: CDR1 SNHLY and CDR2 FYNNEI. The germline V and J ends were trimmed by 5 bases and 2 bases, with 10 bases remaining between them. CDR3 length: 14 amino acids. Blood RNA came from unsorted whole blood; germline DNA was also extracted. It was before surgery that approximately 4.3 milliliters of peripheral blood were collected. Total RNA (approximately 450 ng) served as template for TCR beta cDNA synthesis primed by a constant-region primer. Libraries for TCR beta were built through three nested multiplex PCR rounds, which together made up a slightly modified ARM-PCR procedure. TRBV1-TRBV30 forward primers and a C-beta reverse primer were used in the first two PCR rounds, which each ran for nine to ten cycles. TCRdb itself ran the multiplex PCR reads through MiXCR, one entry per CDR3 protein. There are about 180,000 distinct CDR3 sequences in the sample; approximately 60% occur only once, and 70% to 80% lies in the top ten.

The chain joins TRBV2 to TRBJ1-3; weak D call: TRBD1 (6 bases). The receptor was isolated from a man in his forties or fifties with primary liver carcinoma and hepatitis B virus infection. The specimen sequenced was peripheral blood. CDR3: CASSPGTPGNTIYF. The CDR3 nucleotides are TGTGCCAGCAGTCCCGGGACACCTGGAAACACCATATATTTT.